This TCR beta chain was sequenced in a study of shared clonotypes between healthy human individuals. The CDR3 is 14 amino acids. The V end lost 5 bases, the J end lost 2 bases, and 13 bases lay between the germline ends. Germline loops: CDR1 SGHTA, CDR2 FQGNSA. From CD4+ cells came CD45RA+ naive and CD45RA-negative memory subsets. Authors' analysis steps: As immunoSEQ supplied junction-only sequences (without quality scores), filtering differed. Assay used: immunoSEQ multiplex PCR; TCRdb lists only in-frame clones, some missing. Clone size and V and J calls were adopted from that table, with D and trimming inferred from the DNA. The sample yields 2 million to 2.5 million clones, approximately 95% seen once. Broader study findings: Some naive CD4 clonotypes, 5% to 5.5%, turned up in common across four donors. Estimated richness was generally greater in naive than memory subsets.

Remarks on this clone: Its matching antigen is unknown.

This receptor was taken from a man younger than 30 in good health. Sequencing was performed on naive CD4+ T cells sorted from blood. Subset here: CD45RA+ positively selected. J is TRBJ2-7 and V is TRBV7-2, with D perhaps TRBD1 (7 bases). CDR3 sequence: CASSPQGGTYEQYF. The CDR3 DNA reads TGTGCCAGCAGCCCCCAGGGGGGAACCTACGAGCAGTACTTC. The whole variable domain, filled in from reference TRBV7-2 and TRBJ2-7, reads GAGVSQSPSNKVTEKGKDVELRCDPISGHTALYWYRQSLGQGLEFLIYFQGNSAPDKSGLPSDRFSAERTGGSVSTLTIQRTQQEDSAVYLCASSPQGGTYEQYFGPGTRLTVT.